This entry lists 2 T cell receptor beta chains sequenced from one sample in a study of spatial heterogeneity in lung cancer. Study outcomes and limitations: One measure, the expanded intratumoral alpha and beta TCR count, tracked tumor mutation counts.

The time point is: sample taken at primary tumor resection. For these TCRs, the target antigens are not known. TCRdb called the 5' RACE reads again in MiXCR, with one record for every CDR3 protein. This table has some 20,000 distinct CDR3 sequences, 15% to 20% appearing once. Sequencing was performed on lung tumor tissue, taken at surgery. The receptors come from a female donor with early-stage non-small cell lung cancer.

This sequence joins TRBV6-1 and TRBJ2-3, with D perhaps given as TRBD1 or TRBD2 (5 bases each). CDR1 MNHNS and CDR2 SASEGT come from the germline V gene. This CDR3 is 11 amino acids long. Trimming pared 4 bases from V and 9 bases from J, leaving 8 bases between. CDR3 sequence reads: CASSAGTTQYF. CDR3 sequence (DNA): TGTGCCAGCAGTGCAGGGACCACGCAGTATTTT.

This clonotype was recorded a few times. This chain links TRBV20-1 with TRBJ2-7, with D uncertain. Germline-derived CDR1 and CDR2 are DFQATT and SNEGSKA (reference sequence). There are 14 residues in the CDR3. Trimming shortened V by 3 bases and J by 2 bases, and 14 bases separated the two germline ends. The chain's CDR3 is CSASHRSKAYEQYF. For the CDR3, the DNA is TGCAGTGCTAGTCACCGATCGAAAGCCTACGAGCAGTACTTC.